The TCR beta chain under discussion was sequenced for a study of OX40 agonist ivuxolimab in advanced cancers. Study-wide points: Partial responders treated at 0.1-3.0 mg/kg exhibited clonal expansion among the lowest measured. The CD4+ and CD8+ T cells in the blood had expanded clonally by week 6 at 0.1 to 3.0 mg/kg.

The CDR3 extends over 16 amino acids. Trimming took off 2 bases at V and 1 base at J, with 13 bases between the two ends. CDR1 LGHNA and CDR2 YNFKEQ come from the germline V gene. Of note for this clone: Its antigen is unknown.

Data came from immunoSEQ multiplex PCR; TCRdb stores just in-frame clones and leaves some out. The sample includes some 41,000 clones, nearly 90% of them seen just once. The sample consisted of CD4+ or CD8+ T cells sorted from blood, taken in a trial of the OX40 agonist ivuxolimab. This chain uses TRBV4-2 with TRBJ2-3; possible D gene TRBD2, 6 bases. This receptor was identified in an adult with an advanced solid tumor such as melanoma, head and neck, liver or kidney cancer. CDR3 sequence: CASSQSGGTRTDTQYF. CDR3 sequence (DNA): TGTGCCAGCAGCCAAAGCGGTGGGACTCGCACAGATACGCAGTATTTT.